These T cell receptor beta chains were read from a single sample in a study of blood T cell repertoires in COVID-19. Method: immunoSEQ multiplex PCR; TCRdb's copy keeps in-frame clones and lacks some. The table lists approximately 330,000 clones, 90% of them singletons. Sequences were obtained from peripheral blood. These receptors originate from a woman between 35 and 50 years old with COVID-19, enrolled during active disease. Both conserved end residues are part of each CDR3. A D gene is named only where the DNA matches it firmly. Rows give clone size only sometimes, using once, few, many, or a class for an expanded clone.

D gene: TRBD2; clone size: -; V gene: TRBV10-3; J gene: TRBJ2-7; CDR3 DNA: TGTGCCATCTCTGGACTAGCGGGGGAGGGCGAGCAGTACTTC; CDR3 protein: CAISGLAGEGEQYF
D gene: TRBD2; clone size: -; V gene: TRBV7-8; J gene: TRBJ2-7; CDR3 DNA: TGTGCCAGCAGCCCGGCTAGCGGAGCCCCCTTGGGGCAGTACTTC; CDR3 protein: CASSPASGAPLGQYF
D gene: TRBD2; clone size: -; V gene: TRBV10-3; J gene: TRBJ2-1; CDR3 DNA: TGTGCCATCAAACCGGGACTAGCGGGAGCGCGCTCCTACAATGAGCAGTTCTTC; CDR3 protein: CAIKPGLAGARSYNEQFF
D gene: TRBD1; clone size: -; V gene: TRBV23-1; J gene: TRBJ1-2; CDR3 DNA: TGCGCCAGCAGGGGACAGGGTTCGAACTATGGCTACACCTTC; CDR3 protein: CASRGQGSNYGYTF
D gene: -; clone size: -; V gene: TRBV7-2; J gene: TRBJ2-3; CDR3 DNA: TGTGCCAGCAGCTCCGGGCAGGGAAGGACAGATACGCAGTATTTT; CDR3 protein: CASSSGQGRTDTQYF
D gene: -; clone size: -; V gene: TRBV9; J gene: TRBJ1-1; CDR3 DNA: TGTGCCAGCAGCGTAGGAGGGGGGGTCACTGAAGCTTTCTTT; CDR3 protein: CASSVGGGVTEAFF
D gene: TRBD2; clone size: -; V gene: TRBV5-6; J gene: TRBJ2-5; CDR3 DNA: TGTGCCAGCAGAAGGCGGGGGGAGGGAGAGACCCAGTACTTC; CDR3 protein: CASRRRGEGETQYF
D gene: TRBD2; clone size: -; V gene: TRBV27; J gene: TRBJ2-1; CDR3 DNA: TGTGCCAGCACCCTTGCGGGAGGGCCGGTCAATGAGCAGTTCTTC; CDR3 protein: CASTLAGGPVNEQFF
D gene: -; clone size: -; V gene: TRBV7-9; J gene: TRBJ1-4; CDR3 DNA: TGTGCCAGCAGCTTAGCGGGCAGGGGAGTTGAAAAACTGTTTTTT; CDR3 protein: CASSLAGRGVEKLFF
D gene: -; clone size: -; V gene: TRBV12-3/TRBV12-4; J gene: TRBJ1-1; CDR3 DNA: TGTGCCACCGCGACATCCACTGAAGCTTTCTTT; CDR3 protein: CATATSTEAFF
D gene: -; clone size: -; V gene: TRBV5-1; J gene: TRBJ2-5; CDR3 DNA: TGCGCCAGCAGCTCAATTGTCCAAGAGACCCAGTACTTC; CDR3 protein: CASSSIVQETQYF
D gene: -; clone size: -; V gene: TRBV2; J gene: TRBJ1-2; CDR3 DNA: TGTGCCAGCAGTGAATTGTGGAGGGTTAACTATGGCTACACCTTC; CDR3 protein: CASSELWRVNYGYTF
D gene: TRBD2; clone size: once; V gene: TRBV7-9; J gene: TRBJ2-1; CDR3 DNA: TGTGCCAGCAGCAGAGAACGCGGGAGCTCCTACAATGAGCAGTTCTTC; CDR3 protein: CASSRERGSSYNEQFF
D gene: -; clone size: once; V gene: TRBV7-2; J gene: TRBJ1-6; CDR3 DNA: TGTGCCAGCAGCTTAGAGGGCGGGAGGCATTCACCCCTCCACTTT; CDR3 protein: CASSLEGGRHSPLHF
D gene: -; clone size: -; V gene: TRBV7-2; J gene: TRBJ1-2; CDR3 DNA: TGTGCCAGCAGCCCACCAGCGGAGGGCTATGGCTACACCTTC; CDR3 protein: CASSPPAEGYGYTF
D gene: TRBD2; clone size: -; V gene: TRBV4-2; J gene: TRBJ2-1; CDR3 DNA: TGTGCCAGCAGCCGACACCTCCGGGGGGTGGGGAATGAGCAGTTCTTC; CDR3 protein: CASSRHLRGVGNEQFF
D gene: TRBD1; clone size: -; V gene: TRBV3-1/TRBV3-2; J gene: TRBJ1-6; CDR3 DNA: TGTGCCAGCAGCCAAGCCCGGACAGGGGTAGAGTTTTCACCCCTCCACTTT; CDR3 protein: CASSQARTGVEFSPLHF
D gene: -; clone size: few; V gene: TRBV27; J gene: TRBJ2-2; CDR3 DNA: TGTGCCAGCACCTCAGGACAGACCCTGAACACCGGGGAGCTGTTTTTT; CDR3 protein: CASTSGQTLNTGELFF
D gene: TRBD1; clone size: -; V gene: TRBV9; J gene: TRBJ1-2; CDR3 DNA: TGTGCCAGCAGCGACAGGGGGGAAAACTATGGCTACACCTTC; CDR3 protein: CASSDRGENYGYTF
D gene: TRBD1; clone size: -; V gene: TRBV27; J gene: TRBJ1-2; CDR3 DNA: TGTGCCAGCAGTTTTTTGACGGACAGGGCAGCTGGCTACACCTTC; CDR3 protein: CASSFLTDRAAGYTF
D gene: -; clone size: -; V gene: TRBV7-9; J gene: TRBJ2-7; CDR3 DNA: TGTGCCAGCAGCTCCTTTCGCGGGGAGTACGAGCAGTACTTC; CDR3 protein: CASSSFRGEYEQYF
D gene: TRBD2; clone size: -; V gene: TRBV28; J gene: TRBJ2-1; CDR3 DNA: TGTGCCAGCAGTGAAACTAGCGGGAGATCCTACAATGAGCAGTTCTTC; CDR3 protein: CASSETSGRSYNEQFF
D gene: TRBD1; clone size: once; V gene: TRBV5-1; J gene: TRBJ2-1; CDR3 DNA: TGCGCCAGCAGCTTGGAGGGACAGTCTTACAATGAGCAGTTCTTC; CDR3 protein: CASSLEGQSYNEQFF
D gene: -; clone size: -; V gene: TRBV7-9; J gene: TRBJ2-7; CDR3 DNA: TGTGCCAGCAGCCCCGGACTGCCCTCCTACGAGCAGTACTTC; CDR3 protein: CASSPGLPSYEQYF
D gene: TRBD1; clone size: -; V gene: TRBV28; J gene: TRBJ1-2; CDR3 DNA: TGTGCCAGCAGCCCTCCGGGGACAGGGTCCGTCTATGGCTACACCTTC; CDR3 protein: CASSPPGTGSVYGYTF
D gene: TRBD1; clone size: once; V gene: TRBV7-3; J gene: TRBJ2-5; CDR3 DNA: TGTGCCAGCAGCCTTACGACAGGGGCGGGAGAGACCCAGTACTTC; CDR3 protein: CASSLTTGAGETQYF
D gene: -; clone size: few; V gene: TRBV7-8; J gene: TRBJ1-4; CDR3 DNA: TGTGCCAGCAGCTTAGGAGGAGAATCAAAACTGTTTTTT; CDR3 protein: CASSLGGESKLFF
D gene: -; clone size: -; V gene: TRBV25-1; J gene: TRBJ1-5; CDR3 DNA: TGTGCCAGCAGTGAATCTGGGTGGTTGGGCAGTCAGCCCCAGCATTTT; CDR3 protein: CASSESGWLGSQPQHF
D gene: TRBD1; clone size: -; V gene: TRBV12-3/TRBV12-4; J gene: TRBJ2-7; CDR3 DNA: TGTGCCAGCAAACAGGGGGCGCACGACGAGCAGTACTTC; CDR3 protein: CASKQGAHDEQYF
D gene: TRBD2; clone size: -; V gene: TRBV19; J gene: TRBJ2-1; CDR3 DNA: TGTGCCAGTAGGAGCCTGGGACTAGCCAGGGAGCAGTTCTTC; CDR3 protein: CASRSLGLAREQFF
D gene: -; clone size: -; V gene: TRBV28; J gene: TRBJ1-2; CDR3 DNA: TGTGCCAGCAGTTTGGGATGGCAGGGTCGGAACTATGGCTACACCTTC; CDR3 protein: CASSLGWQGRNYGYTF
D gene: -; clone size: -; V gene: TRBV5-5; J gene: TRBJ1-1; CDR3 DNA: TGTGCCAGCAGCTTACGGGGGGAGACTGAAGCTTTCTTT; CDR3 protein: CASSLRGETEAFF
D gene: -; clone size: -; V gene: TRBV28; J gene: TRBJ1-3; CDR3 DNA: TGTGCCAGCAGTTTGGGGCAGCCCCTAAGGAACACCATATATTTT; CDR3 protein: CASSLGQPLRNTIYF
D gene: TRBD1; clone size: -; V gene: TRBV10-3; J gene: TRBJ2-7; CDR3 DNA: TGTGCCATCAGTGAGTCGAGGGCAGGGGGCGCCTACGAGCAGTACTTC; CDR3 protein: CAISESRAGGAYEQYF